These 10 T cell receptor beta chains came from one sample sequenced in a study of blood T cell repertoires in COVID-19. Assay: immunoSEQ multiplex PCR; the TCRdb copy retains only in-frame clones and omits some. The table shows hundreds of thousands of clones, with about 85% occurring only once. The specimen was PBMCs or T cells enriched from blood (not recorded which). Receptors originate from a woman aged 18-35 years with acute COVID-19.

The chain joins TRBV3-1 (or the pseudogene TRBV3-2) to TRBJ2-3; the D is unclear. V shed 0 bases and J shed 6 bases, with 7 bases lying between them. The germline V gene encodes CDR1 LGHDT and CDR2 YNNKEL (reference sequence). The CDR3 is 13 residues long. The CDR3 bases are TGTGCCAGCAGCCAAGAAGCCTCCGATACGCAGTATTTT. Its translation: CASSQEASDTQYF.

The rearrangement links TRBV19 to TRBJ1-1; weak D call: TRBD1 (6 bases). The CDR3 length is 14 residues. The germline V and J ends were trimmed by 7 bases and 5 bases, with 17 bases remaining between them. CDR1 LNHDA and CDR2 SQIVND come from the germline V gene (reference sequence). The CDR3 nucleotides read TGTGCCAGTAAGCGGGGGGCAGGTGGGACTGAAGCTTTCTTT. Translation gives CASKRGAGGTEAFF.

The CDR3, as DNA: TGTGCCAGCAGTGAGCGAAGCAATCAGCCCCAGCATTTT. Translation: CASSERSNQPQHF. The J gene is TRBJ1-5, the V gene TRBV6-1; D call uncertain. This CDR3 contains 13 residues. The V and J ends lost 3 bases and 1 base respectively, with 4 bases between them. Germline V gene data show CDR1 as MNHNS and CDR2 as SASEGT.

The CDR3 spells CASTSLGQGGTGELFF. As DNA, the CDR3 is TGTGCCAGCACCTCACTGGGGCAGGGCGGCACCGGGGAGCTGTTTTTT. This chain connects TRBV14 to TRBJ2-2, with TRBD1 as a possible D gene (5 bases). The germline V gene has CDR1 SGHDN and CDR2 FVKESK. The length of the CDR3 is 16 residues. V was cut by 7 bases and J by 4 bases, with 19 bases left in between.

V usage is TRBV30 and J usage is TRBJ2-3; maybe TRBD2 (5 bases). Germline assignment: CDR1 GTSNPN and CDR2 SVGIG (reference sequence). This CDR3 is 15 amino acids long. Deletions cut 3 bases from V and 7 bases from J, with 20 bases between. CDR3 amino acids: CAWRDLGVGGNTQYF. CDR3 coding DNA: TGTGCCTGGAGAGACCTCGGGGTAGGTGGGAATACGCAGTATTTT.

The chain is built from TRBV19 and TRBJ2-7, with 11 bases that match TRBD1. This CDR3 is 17 amino acids long. The junction had 12 bases not matched to a gene; V was cut back by 6 bases and J by 2 bases. CDR1 and CDR2 from the germline V gene are LNHDA and SQIVND (reference sequence). CDR3 coding DNA: TGTGCCAGTAGCGATCACCTAACGGGACAGGGGGCCTACGAGCAGTACTTC. Residues: CASSDHLTGQGAYEQYF.

The chain recombines TRBV7-6 with TRBJ2-5, with TRBD2 identical over 12 bases. CDR1 SGHVS and CDR2 FNYEAQ come from the germline V gene. This CDR3 region has 16 residues. The ends lost 2 bases at V and 5 bases at J; junction bases unmatched: 6. The CDR3 here is CASSLTSGGRTETQYF. In DNA, the CDR3 is TGTGCCAGCAGCTTAACTAGCGGGGGGCGCACTGAGACCCAGTACTTC.

This chain joins TRBV5-1 and TRBJ1-1; no reliable D call. Germline CDR1 reads SGHRS; CDR2 reads YFSETQ. The V and J ends lost 3 bases and 3 bases respectively, with 15 bases between them. CDR3 length: 15 amino acids. The CDR3 DNA follows: TGCGCCAGCAGCTATCCGAGGTCGCCGGACACTGAAGCTTTCTTT. It is translated as CASSYPRSPDTEAFF.

The V call is TRBV5-1, the J call TRBJ2-1; D may be TRBD2 (5 bases). CDR1 SGHRS and CDR2 YFSETQ come from the germline V gene. Trimming removed 9 bases at V and 8 bases at J, with 21 bases between. The length of the CDR3 is 14 residues. Written as DNA, the CDR3 is TGCGCCACCTCTCGCGGGCCATCGAGTGATGAGCAGTTCTTC. Its translation is CATSRGPSSDEQFF.

This clone was recorded only once. The V gene is TRBV4-3, the J gene TRBJ2-1; 9 nucleotides match TRBD2. This CDR3 is built from 21 residues. Trimming cost V 0 bases and J 0 bases; bases outside gene matches: 15. CDR1 is LGHNA and CDR2 is YSLEER in the germline V gene. The CDR3 region is CASSQEAASGNAPSSYNEQFF. The CDR3 DNA reads TGCGCCAGCAGCCAAGAGGCAGCTAGCGGGAATGCTCCTAGCTCCTACAATGAGCAGTTCTTC.